This T cell receptor (beta chain) was obtained from a study of shared clonotypes between healthy human individuals. On the study more broadly: Three CD4 naive, three CD4 memory, two CD8 naive and one CD8 memory plate were used per donor. General observations from the study: Generation probabilities of non-shared clonotypes were lower (relative to those shared by all four donors).

The CDR3 covers 15 residues. The germline V gene has CDR1 MGHRA and CDR2 YSYEKL. The trim removed 0 bases at V and 3 bases at J, leaving 4 bases unmatched. The protocol was immunoSEQ multiplex PCR, while the TCRdb copy is restricted to in-frame clones and leaves out a portion. The data show 2 million to 2.5 million clones, with approximately 95% seen just once and more than 0.95% held by the top ten. About this clone itself: Its antigen is unidentified. The same CDR3 can be traced to other DNA sequences in this sample.

Naive CD8 cells were CD45RO-negative, positively selected for CCR7, excluding terminally differentiated effector memory CD45RA+ cells. Healthy HIV-negative adults without recent acute infections or vaccinations served as donors. This receptor was identified in a man aged 18-30 years in good health. Sequenced: naive CD8+ T cells sorted from blood. The chain joins TRBV4-1 to TRBJ2-7, with 8 bases matching TRBD2. The CDR3 nucleotides read TGCGCCAGCAGCCAAGAATTCGCGGGAGGCTACGAGCAGTACTTC. It is translated as CASSQEFAGGYEQYF.